This record covers a single TCR beta chain. Its antigen is as yet unknown. This record comes from a study of human thymus T cells. Assay used: immunoSEQ multiplex PCR; TCRdb lists only in-frame clones, some missing. The sample holds some 72,000 clones; 95% to 98% are singletons and the top ten take 0.025% to 0.04%. Study-level results: A high degree of thymic repertoire overlap among unrelated individuals was reported in related research. Thymic and blood repertoires showed apparently biased V and J gene usage.

Resected material from corrective heart surgery provided the thymus tissue analysed. The sequence derives from a boy in the first two years of life with a congenital heart defect but otherwise immunologically healthy. Material: thymus tissue.

The CDR3 region has the DNA TGTGCCAGCAGCCCCCAGGGACTCCCAATCCTTTACGAGCAGTACTTC. It translates to CASSPQGLPILYEQYF. The chain carries TRBV9 and TRBJ2-7; D is perhaps TRBD2 (6 bases). The V and J ends lost 4 bases and 4 bases respectively, with 21 bases between them. The CDR3 covers 16 residues. Germline CDR1 is SGDLS and CDR2 is YYNGEE.